This T cell receptor beta chain was identified during a study of T cells in Graves' hyperthyroidism and ophthalmopathy. Many counts were recorded for this clonotype. Its specificity is not known. V dropped 3 bases and J dropped 0 bases, with 12 bases sitting between them. This CDR3 is built from 15 residues. CDR1 is KGHSH, CDR2 LQKENI, per germline. Lactation, pregnancy, other autoimmune disease or uncontrolled infection led to exclusion of patients. Together with thyroid ultrasound, orbital computed tomography, serum thyroxine and TRAb, clinical symptoms were used for diagnoses. Researchers took RNA transcripts and amplified the TCR beta CDR3 regions from them. HTBI primers were employed in a first-round RT-PCR of the TCR CDR3. TCRdb re-called the multiplex PCR reads with MiXCR, one entry per CDR3 protein. The sample yields a few hundred thousand distinct CDR3 sequences, roughly 21% seen once. Overall study results and limits: Expanded thyroid clonotypes (above 0.001) were mostly also found in blood.

This clonotype was obtained from a woman between 45 and 60 years old with Graves' hyperthyroidism. This chain uses TRBV18 with TRBJ2-7, with D perhaps matching TRBD2 (6 bases). The sequenced sample consisted of blood. CDR3 loop: CASSPGTLSSYEQYF. In DNA form, the CDR3 reads TGTGCCAGCTCACCTGGGACTTTAAGCTCCTACGAGCAGTACTTC.